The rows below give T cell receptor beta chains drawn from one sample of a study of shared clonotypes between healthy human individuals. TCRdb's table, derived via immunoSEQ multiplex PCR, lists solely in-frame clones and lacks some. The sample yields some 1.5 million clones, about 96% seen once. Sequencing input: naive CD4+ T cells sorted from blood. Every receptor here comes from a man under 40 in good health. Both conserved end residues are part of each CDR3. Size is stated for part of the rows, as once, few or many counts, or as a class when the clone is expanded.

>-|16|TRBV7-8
CASSSLADGSYNEQFF
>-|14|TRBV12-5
CASSPYRLPDTQYF
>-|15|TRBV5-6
CASSHTGLLRGTQYF
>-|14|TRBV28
CASSLDRDNQPQHF
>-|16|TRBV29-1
CSFAAWGSLGVAEAFF
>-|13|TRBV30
CAWRTGPNEKLFF
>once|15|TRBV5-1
CASNPTGKSDNEQFF
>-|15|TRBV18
CASSPLPGQQETQYF
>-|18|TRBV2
CASSARSGTGISAYEQYF
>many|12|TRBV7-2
CASSKPGHEQFF
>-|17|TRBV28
CASSSYKATGRIYEQYF
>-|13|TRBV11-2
CASSLGGTGELFF
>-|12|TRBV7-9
CASSFVPDTQYF
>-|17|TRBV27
CASSPQTSGLAKNIQYF
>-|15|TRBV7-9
CASSLALRSLDGYTF
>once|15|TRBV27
CASRRLRQGSYGYTF
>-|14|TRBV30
CAWSVVRARYGYTF
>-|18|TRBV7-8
CASSSRPTSSMSTDTQYF
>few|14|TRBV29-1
CSVGGTSSYNEQFF
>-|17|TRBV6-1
CASSDRPGAVITGELFF
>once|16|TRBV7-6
CASSLGTSGSTDTQYF